The clone carrying this T cell receptor beta chain was counted between two and nine times. Using RNA transcripts as the source, TCR beta CDR3 regions were amplified. Using the HTBI primer set, a first-round RT-PCR was run on the TCR CDR3. MiXCR was run by TCRdb on the multiplex PCR reads, yielding one entry per CDR3 protein. The sample lists around 700,000 distinct CDR3 sequences; roughly a third were seen once. This CDR3 region has 16 residues. V lost 8 bases and J lost 0; bases outside the gene matches: 8. The germline CDR1 and CDR2 sequences are SEHNR and FQNEAQ (reference sequence). The data were taken from a study of T cells in Graves' hyperthyroidism and ophthalmopathy. A lack of ophthalmopathy progression within 18 months defined stable Graves' hyperthyroidism. The hyperthyroidism patients had all been newly diagnosed, and their disease duration was under 2 months. Their ages ranged from 18 to 65 years. Pregnant or lactating patients were excluded, as were those with uncontrolled infection or other autoimmune disease.

The genes are TRBV7-9 and TRBJ2-2; TRBD2 matches at 8 bases. This sequence originates from a woman in her thirties or forties with Graves' hyperthyroidism. Sequenced: blood. The CDR3 DNA is TGTGCCAGCTCCGTAGCGGGGATAGCGAACACCGGGGAGCTGTTTTTT. This encodes CASSVAGIANTGELFF. Full variable domain (missing parts from reference TRBV7-9 and TRBJ2-2): DTGVSQNPRHKITKRGQNVTFRCDPISEHNRLYWYRQTLGQGPEFLTYFQNEAQLEKSRLLSDRFSAERPKGSFSTLEIQRTEQGDSAMYLCASSVAGIANTGELFFGEGSRLTVL.